These 21 T cell receptor beta chains came from one sample sequenced in a study of blood T cell repertoires in COVID-19. Sequenced by immunoSEQ multiplex PCR; TCRdb stores in-frame clones only, minus some. The table has 50,000 or so clones, over 75% seen once. Sequencing was done on a sample of peripheral blood. The receptors shown here come from a human donor with active COVID-19. The donor label of this sample is uncertain.

This clone was seen only once. J is TRBJ1-6 and V is TRBV30; D is unclear. Trimming shortened V by 0 bases and J by 10 bases, and 19 bases separated the two germline ends. Germline V gene sequence: CDR1 GTSNPN, CDR2 SVGIG (reference sequence). The CDR3 spans 16 residues. In DNA, the CDR3 is TGTGCCTGGAGTGTAGGAGGGATCCGAGCCAGATCACCCCTCCACTTT. Its translation: CAWSVGGIRARSPLHF.

The chain is built from TRBV4-2 and TRBJ1-4; 8 bases line up with TRBD1. Germline V gives CDR1 LGHNA, CDR2 YNFKEQ. V lost 7 bases to trimming and J lost 7 bases; unmatched junction nucleotides: 5. The CDR3 contains 13 residues. CDR3 protein: CASTRTGSEKLFF. CDR3 in DNA: TGTGCCAGCACCCGGACAGGGTCTGAAAAACTGTTTTTT.

The J gene is TRBJ1-5, the V gene TRBV5-4, with TRBD1 matching over 8 bases. The CDR3 sequence is 15 residues long. V lost 0 bases and J lost 1; bases outside the gene matches: 0. The germline V gene encodes CDR1 SGHNT and CDR2 YYREEE (reference sequence). CDR3 bases: TGTGCCAGCAGCTTGGACAGGGGGAGCAATCAGCCCCAGCATTTT. It specifies CASSLDRGSNQPQHF.

This clone has more than one count but fewer than ten. The chain couples TRBV6-5 to TRBJ1-5; 11 bases are a match to TRBD1. CDR3 length: 16 residues. With 4 bases clipped from V and 9 bases from J, the junction kept 11 bases outside the gene matches. The germline CDR1 and CDR2 sequences are MNHEY and SVGAGI. The DNA for the CDR3 is TGTGCCAGCAGTTCTACCGGGACAGGGGGGAGATCGCCCCAGCATTTT. This translates into CASSSTGTGGRSPQHF.

The V and J genes are TRBV2 and TRBJ2-7; maybe TRBD1 (6 bases). The ends were cut back, 5 bases at V and 6 bases at J, with 14 bases in the middle. The V gene's germline CDR1 is SNHLY and CDR2 FYNNEI. The CDR3 covers 13 residues. The CDR3 coding sequence is TGTGCCAGCAGTTACAGGGAAGAGGGCGAGCAGTACTTC. This encodes CASSYREEGEQYF.

The V and J genes are TRBV6-2 or TRBV6-3 and TRBJ2-5; the D gene is possibly TRBD1 (6 bases). Per the germline V gene, CDR1 is MNHEY and CDR2 is SVGEGT. The CDR3 is 13 amino acids. Trimming removed 7 bases from V and 4 bases from J, with 13 bases in between. Written as DNA, the CDR3 is TGTGCCAGCACCCCGTGGGGGCGAGAGACCCAGTACTTC. It specifies CASTPWGRETQYF.

CDR3 DNA sequence: TGTGCCAGCAGCCCAGGGGGCTCCTACAATGAGCAGTTCTTC. It encodes CASSPGGSYNEQFF. The chain uses TRBV27 and TRBJ2-1; 7 bases fit TRBD1. The CDR3 loop spans 14 amino acids. The germline CDR1 and CDR2 sequences are MNHEY and SMNVEV (reference sequence). Losses at the gene ends were 6 bases for V and 0 bases for J; bases not matched to a gene: 2.

Only a few counts were recorded for this clone. The chain combines TRBV9 with TRBJ2-7; D might be TRBD2 (6 bases). The CDR3 is made up of 16 amino acids. Per germline, CDR1 SGDLS and CDR2 YYNGEE. Trimming left V 3 bases short and J 3 bases short, with 19 bases between. The CDR3 reads CASSATSGGGVYEQYF. CDR3 DNA: TGTGCCAGCAGCGCCACCAGCGGAGGAGGGGTCTACGAGCAGTACTTC.

The rearrangement joins TRBV24-1 to TRBJ2-3; 11 bases agree with TRBD2. CDR3 length: 16 amino acids. Germline assignment: CDR1 KGHDR and CDR2 SFDVKD. Germline trimming cut 3 bases from V and 4 bases from J; bases unmatched to any gene: 5. The CDR3 DNA follows: TGTGCCACCAGTGATCCTAGCGGGGGGTCCGCAGATACGCAGTATTTT. It codes for CATSDPSGGSADTQYF.

The V gene is TRBV12-3 or TRBV12-4, the J gene TRBJ2-5; D call uncertain. V shed 6 bases and J shed 4 bases, with 6 bases lying between them. This CDR3 comprises 11 residues. The CDR3 DNA follows: TGTGCCAGCAGGGGCTTAGAGACCCAGTACTTC. It specifies CASRGLETQYF.

The J gene is TRBJ1-5, the V gene TRBV9; D is ambiguous. The CDR3 consists of 14 residues. Germline CDR1 is SGDLS and CDR2 is YYNGEE. V lost 3 bases and J 0 bases, leaving 7 bases between the germline ends. The CDR3 loop is CASSAAGSNQPQHF. CDR3 bases: TGTGCCAGCAGCGCCGCGGGTAGCAATCAGCCCCAGCATTTT.

This rearrangement joins TRBV7-2 to TRBJ2-3; the match to TRBD1 covers 10 bases. The CDR3 has 14 residues. The J segment lost 6 bases and the V segment lost 3 bases, leaving 3 bases of the junction unmatched. In germline, CDR1 is SGHTA, CDR2 FQGNSA. The CDR3: CASSFGTGEDTQYF. CDR3 nucleotides: TGTGCCAGCAGCTTCGGGACAGGGGAGGATACGCAGTATTTT.

This chain joins TRBV6-2 or TRBV6-3 and TRBJ2-3, with 7 bases matching TRBD1. Trimming removed 4 bases from V and 5 bases from J; junction bases left unmatched: 15. Germline CDR1 is MNHEY and CDR2 is SVGEGT. CDR3 length: 17 residues. CDR3 in DNA: TGTGCCAGCAGTTCCTCTTTCCTAGGACAGGACAGAGATACGCAGTATTTT. It translates to CASSSSFLGQDRDTQYF.

The chain recombines TRBV6-6 with TRBJ2-3; TRBD1 matches 12 bases. Looked up from germline, CDR1 is MNHNY and CDR2 is SVGAGI (reference sequence). The CDR3 loop spans 15 amino acids. Germline trimming cut 6 bases from V and 4 bases from J; bases unmatched to any gene: 5. The CDR3 nucleotides are TGTGCCAGCAGCCCGGGACAGGGGGCGTCAGATACGCAGTATTTT. This encodes CASSPGQGASDTQYF.

This chain connects TRBV7-9 to TRBJ1-1; D is ambiguous. The germline V gene encodes CDR1 SEHNR and CDR2 FQNEAQ (reference sequence). The CDR3 has 13 amino acids. Trimming left V 6 bases short and J 3 bases short, with 11 bases between. CDR3 amino acids: CASSPSGDTEAFF. The DNA for the CDR3 is TGTGCCAGCAGTCCAAGCGGTGACACTGAAGCTTTCTTT.

J is TRBJ1-5 and V is TRBV27, with D maybe TRBD1 (5 bases). Germline-derived CDR1 and CDR2 are MNHEY and SMNVEV (reference sequence). The CDR3 contains 13 residues. Trimming pared 5 bases from V and 5 bases from J, leaving 10 bases between. The CDR3 bases are TGTGCCAGCAGTGACAGTTGGGATCAGCCCCAGCATTTT. Protein product: CASSDSWDQPQHF.

The V call is TRBV18, the J call TRBJ2-7; D is possibly TRBD2 (5 bases). With 4 bases removed from V and 3 bases from J, the gap between germline ends came to 10 bases. The CDR3 contains 13 residues. Germline V CDR1 and CDR2: KGHSH, LQKENI. The CDR3 nucleotides read TGTGCCAGCTCACTAGGGAGCCTCTACGAGCAGTACTTC. Protein: CASSLGSLYEQYF.

The chain recombines TRBV7-3 with TRBJ2-3; 9 nucleotides line up with TRBD2. V dropped 4 bases and J dropped 2; count of bases not matched to a gene: 1. Per the germline V gene, CDR1 is SGHTA and CDR2 is FQGTGA. This CDR3 has 14 amino acids. The CDR3: CASSSSGITDTQYF. The DNA of the CDR3 is TGTGCCAGCAGCTCTAGCGGGATCACAGATACGCAGTATTTT.

The CDR3 reads CASSAQDYYGYTF. The CDR3 coding sequence is TGTGCCAGCAGCGCCCAGGATTACTATGGCTACACCTTC. The V and J genes are TRBV9 and TRBJ1-2; D call uncertain. Germline-derived CDR1 and CDR2 are SGDLS and YYNGEE. The CDR3 has 13 residues. V lost 3 bases to trimming and J lost 3 bases, with 9 bases between them. The full variable domain, rest sourced from reference TRBV9 and TRBJ1-2, is DSGVTQTPKHLITATGQRVTLRCSPRSGDLSVYWYQQSLDQGLQFLIQYYNGEERAKGNILERFSAQQFPDLHSELNLSSLELGDSALYFCASSAQDYYGYTFGSGTRLTVV.

The chain recombines TRBV5-5 with TRBJ2-1, with D tentatively TRBD1 (6 bases). V lost 0 bases to trimming and J lost 5 bases, with 15 bases between them. CDR3 length: 16 amino acids. Looked up from germline, CDR1 is SGHKS and CDR2 is YYEKEE (reference sequence). The CDR3 is CASSLEQGRAHNEQFF. As DNA, the CDR3 is TGTGCCAGCAGCTTGGAACAGGGAAGGGCACACAATGAGCAGTTCTTC.

The V and J genes are TRBV5-1 and TRBJ2-7; 7 bases line up with TRBD2. Losses at the gene ends were 0 bases for V and 4 bases for J; bases not matched to a gene: 7. Germline CDR1 and CDR2: SGHRS and YFSETQ. The CDR3 has 15 residues. CDR3 DNA sequence: TGCGCCAGCAGCTTGGAGATCGGGAGGATTTACGAGCAGTACTTC. Protein product: CASSLEIGRIYEQYF.